Each of the 2 T cell receptor beta chains below was sequenced from the same sample in a study of cytomegalovirus exposure and HLA in healthy donors. 60 Vbeta and 13 Jbeta primers were used in PCR. This table comes from immunoSEQ multiplex PCR, and its TCRdb copy is limited to in-frame clones, with some not included. The data show under 150,000 clones, about 80% seen once. The sequenced sample consisted of PBMCs. These receptors were collected from a woman aged 25-40 years in good health and CMV-seronegative.

The chain recombines TRBV6-1 with TRBJ1-1, with D perhaps TRBD1 (5 bases). The V gene lost 2 bases and the J gene lost 7 bases, with 11 bases spanning the gap. Per the germline V gene, CDR1 is MNHNS and CDR2 is SASEGT. CDR3 length equals 13 residues. CDR3 in DNA: TGTGCCAGCAGTGAAAACAGGCTTGGTGAAGCTTTCTTT. Translated: CASSENRLGEAFF.

The chain uses TRBV9 and TRBJ1-2; perhaps TRBD1 as D (5 bases). Trimming shortened V by 2 bases and J by 10 bases, and 15 bases separated the two germline ends. The CDR3 runs 13 residues. Per the germline V gene, CDR1 is SGDLS and CDR2 is YYNGEE. CDR3 sequence reads: CASSVTDKTSYTF. The CDR3 region has the DNA TGTGCCAGCAGCGTGACGGACAAGACCTCCTACACCTTC.